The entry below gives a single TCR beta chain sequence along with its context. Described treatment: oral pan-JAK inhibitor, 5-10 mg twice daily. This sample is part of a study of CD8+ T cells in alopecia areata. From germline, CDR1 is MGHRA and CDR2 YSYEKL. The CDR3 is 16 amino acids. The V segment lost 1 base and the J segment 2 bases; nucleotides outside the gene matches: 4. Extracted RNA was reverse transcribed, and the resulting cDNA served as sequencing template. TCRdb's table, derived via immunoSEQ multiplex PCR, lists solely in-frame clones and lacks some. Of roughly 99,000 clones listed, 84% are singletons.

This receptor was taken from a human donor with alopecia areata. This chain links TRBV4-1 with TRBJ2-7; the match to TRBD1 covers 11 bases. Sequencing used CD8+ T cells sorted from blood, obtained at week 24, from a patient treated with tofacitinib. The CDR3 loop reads CASSQGVGQGAYEQYF. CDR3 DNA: TGCGCCAGCAGCCAAGGAGTGGGACAGGGGGCCTACGAGCAGTACTTC.